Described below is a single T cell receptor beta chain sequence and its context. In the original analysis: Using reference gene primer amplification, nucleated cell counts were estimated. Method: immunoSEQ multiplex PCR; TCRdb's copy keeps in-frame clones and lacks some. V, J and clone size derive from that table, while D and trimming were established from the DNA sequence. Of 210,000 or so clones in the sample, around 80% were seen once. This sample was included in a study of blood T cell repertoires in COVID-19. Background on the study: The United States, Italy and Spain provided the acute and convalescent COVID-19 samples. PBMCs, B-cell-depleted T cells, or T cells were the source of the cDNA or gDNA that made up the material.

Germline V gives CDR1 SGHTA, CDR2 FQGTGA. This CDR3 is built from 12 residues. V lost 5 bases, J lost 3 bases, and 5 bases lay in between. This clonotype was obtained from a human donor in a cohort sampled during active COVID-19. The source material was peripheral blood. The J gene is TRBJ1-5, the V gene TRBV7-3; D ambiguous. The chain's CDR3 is CASSVNNQPQHF. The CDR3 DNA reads TGTGCCAGCAGCGTTAACAATCAGCCCCAGCATTTT.